This entry describes one T cell receptor (beta chain). Its antigen is unknown. This entry belongs to a study of CXCR3-negative and CXCR3-positive naive CD8 T cells. Study background: With about 1.5 +/- 0.3 million reads per library, the TRB reads numbered roughly 130 million in total. Study findings and constraints: For CXCR3-positive naive cells, TRB CDR3s were more hydrophobic than those of CXCR3-negative naive cells. Naive cells used TRBV-TRBJ genes in much the same way whether CXCR3-negative or CXCR3-positive; memory cells did not.

Via 5' RACE with UMI labels, TRB cDNA libraries were prepared. TCRdb re-called the 5' RACE reads and gives one entry per CDR3 protein, without DNA. There are under 150,000 distinct CDR3 sequences in the sample, with 0.41% held by the top ten. CDR1 is MGHRA and CDR2 is YSYEKL in the germline V gene. The CDR3 has 11 amino acids. This sequence joins TRBV4-1 and TRBJ1-1. The sequence was obtained from a human donor in good health. Some clones in this sample may be carry-over from other donors' samples. What was sequenced was naive CXCR3+ CD8+ T cells from blood. Specified subset: CD45RO-CCR7+CD27+CD95- naive CD8+ T cells expressing CXCR3 (TNR3+). The CDR3 sequence is CASSQDTEAFF.